A single sample is the source of the 23 T cell receptor beta chains below, sequenced in a study of CD8+ T cells in alopecia areata. RNA was isolated and reverse transcribed to cDNA, the sequencing template. Produced via immunoSEQ multiplex PCR; TCRdb's table is partial and in-frame only. The sample shows hundreds of thousands of clones, 67% of them seen only once. Sequenced here: CD4+ T cells sorted from blood, sampled at week 0. Receptors originate from a human donor with alopecia areata.

The chain joins TRBV2 to TRBJ1-2, with D unresolved. Germline CDR1 reads SNHLY; CDR2 reads FYNNEI. This CDR3 spans 13 amino acids. Trimming stripped 7 bases from V and 4 bases from J, with 13 bases between. The CDR3 reads CASIEAPSYGYTF. CDR3 DNA: TGTGCCAGCATTGAGGCGCCTTCCTATGGCTACACCTTC.

J is TRBJ2-7 and V is TRBV25-1, with 13 bases that match TRBD2. The CDR3 consists of 14 residues. From germline, CDR1 is MGHDK and CDR2 SYGVNS. The trim removed 5 bases at V and 6 bases at J, leaving 4 bases unmatched. The CDR3 nucleotides are TGTGCCAGCAGTCGGGGACTAGCGGGGAGCGAGCAGTACTTC. Residues: CASSRGLAGSEQYF.

This clone was detected only a few times. This chain connects TRBV9 to TRBJ2-3, with D possibly TRBD1 on 6 matching bases. Per the germline V gene, CDR1 is SGDLS and CDR2 is YYNGEE. The CDR3 length is 15 residues. V was trimmed by 4 bases and J by 3 bases, leaving 15 bases between them. DNA of the CDR3: TGTGCCAGCAGCTTTCAAGGGGGTGCTACAGATACGCAGTATTTT. It codes for CASSFQGGATDTQYF.

The chain is built from TRBV11-3 and TRBJ2-1; D unclear. V dropped 1 base and J dropped 4 bases, with 5 bases sitting between them. Germline V lookup: CDR1 SGHNT, CDR2 YENEEA. This CDR3 is built from 13 residues. In DNA form, the CDR3 reads TGTGCCAGCAGCTTAGCTCTTTACAATGAGCAGTTCTTC. It encodes CASSLALYNEQFF.

The chain couples TRBV30 to TRBJ2-6; D is perhaps TRBD1 or TRBD2 (5 bases each). The germline CDR1 and CDR2 sequences are GTSNPN and SVGIG (reference sequence). Trimming left V 8 bases short and J 2 bases short, with 19 bases between. CDR3 length: 16 residues. The CDR3 protein is CALLGDRVAGANVLTF. The CDR3 DNA reads as TGTGCCCTGCTGGGGGACCGAGTTGCTGGGGCCAACGTCCTGACTTTC.

The gene calls are TRBV25-1 and TRBJ2-1; the D gene is possibly TRBD2 (6 bases). The germline V and J ends were trimmed by 1 base and 2 bases, with 9 bases remaining between them. CDR3 length: 15 residues. Germline CDR1 and CDR2: MGHDK and SYGVNS. The CDR3, as DNA: TGTGCCAGCAGTGAATCGGGAGTCCCCTACAATGAGCAGTTCTTC. This gives the protein CASSESGVPYNEQFF.

The J gene is TRBJ1-5, the V gene TRBV19, with D perhaps TRBD1 (6 bases). The germline gives CDR1 LNHDA, CDR2 SQIVND (reference sequence). Deletions cut 3 bases from V and 1 base from J, with 7 bases between. This CDR3 spans 14 amino acids. The DNA of the CDR3 is TGTGCCAGTAGTATTACAGGGAGCAATCAGCCCCAGCATTTT. This translates into CASSITGSNQPQHF. The variable domain in full, completed from reference TRBV19 and TRBJ1-5, reads DGGITQSPKYLFRKEGQNVTLSCEQNLNHDAMYWYRQDPGQGLRLIYYSQIVNDFQKGDIAEGYSVSREKKESFPLTVTSAQKNPTAFYLCASSITGSNQPQHFGDGTRLSIL.

The chain joins TRBV9 to TRBJ2-7, with D possibly TRBD1 on 6 matching bases. The CDR3 has 12 residues. Trimming cost V 7 bases and J 7 bases, with 15 bases left between them. Germline V gene sequence: CDR1 SGDLS, CDR2 YYNGEE. The CDR3 is CASSSGVAEQYF. In DNA form, the CDR3 reads TGTGCCAGCTCATCAGGGGTTGCTGAGCAGTACTTC.

The V and J genes are TRBV13 and TRBJ2-4, with D perhaps being TRBD1 or TRBD2 (7 bases each). CDR3 length: 14 amino acids. V was trimmed by 5 bases and J by 7 bases, leaving 15 bases between them. CDR1 PRHDT and CDR2 FYEKMQ come from the germline V gene (reference sequence). The CDR3 region has the DNA TGTGCCAGCAGCCCCGGACTAGGGGGCAACATTCAGTACTTC. This translates into CASSPGLGGNIQYF.

The chain joins TRBV5-6 to TRBJ2-1; the D gene is possibly TRBD1 (5 bases). Trimming left V 1 base short and J 6 bases short, with 14 bases between. Per germline, CDR1 SGHDT and CDR2 YYEEEE. The CDR3 extends over 15 amino acids. CDR3 sequence: CASSLIQPQGNEQFF. The CDR3 DNA sequence: TGTGCCAGCAGCTTGATACAGCCCCAGGGCAATGAGCAGTTCTTC.

Points on this clone: This specimen includes other DNA sequences encoding the same CDR3. The chain joins TRBV5-4 to TRBJ2-2, with unresolved D. The V and J ends lost 2 bases and 2 bases respectively, with 4 bases between them. This CDR3 spans 13 amino acids. Looked up from germline, CDR1 is SGHNT and CDR2 is YYREEE (reference sequence). The chain's CDR3 is CASSLKNTGELFF. The CDR3 DNA sequence: TGTGCCAGCAGCTTAAAAAACACCGGGGAGCTGTTTTTT. Variable domain in full (rest from reference TRBV5-4 and TRBJ2-2): ETGVTQSPTHLIKTRGQQVTLRCSSQSGHNTVSWYQQALGQGPQFIFQYYREEENGRGNFPPRFSGLQFPNYSSELNVNALELDDSALYLCASSLKNTGELFFGEGSRLTVL.

This clone occurred once. The chain is built from TRBV9 and TRBJ2-3; tentative D call: TRBD2 (6 bases). Germline CDR1 reads SGDLS; CDR2 reads YYNGEE. This CDR3 has 14 residues. V gave up 2 bases and J gave up 4 bases, with 11 bases separating them. The CDR3 nucleotides read TGTGCCAGCAGCGTCCTCGGGGGAGCAGATACGCAGTATTTT. This sequence encodes CASSVLGGADTQYF.

This chain uses TRBV25-1 with TRBJ1-4; D not certain. The V end lost 4 bases, the J end lost 8 bases, and 17 bases lay between the germline ends. Looked up from germline, CDR1 is MGHDK and CDR2 is SYGVNS. This CDR3 contains 15 residues. CDR3 residues: CASSAAVAAGEKLFF. Here the CDR3 DNA reads TGTGCCAGCAGTGCCGCTGTCGCCGCGGGGGAAAAACTGTTTTTT.

The V gene is TRBV29-1, the J gene TRBJ1-5; tentatively, D is TRBD1 (6 bases). The germline CDR1 and CDR2 sequences are SQVTM and ANQGSEA. The CDR3 runs to 14 residues. Trimming pared 7 bases from V and 2 bases from J, leaving 15 bases between. This chain's CDR3 is CSAALGGGNQPQHF. DNA for the CDR3: TGCAGCGCTGCCCTGGGGGGCGGCAATCAGCCCCAGCATTTT. Based on the CDR3 plus reference TRBV29-1 and TRBJ1-5, the full variable domain is SAVISQKPSRDICQRGTSLTIQCQVDSQVTMMFWYRQQPGQSLTLIATANQGSEATYESGFVIDKFPISRPNLTFSTLTVSNMSPEDSSIYLCSAALGGGNQPQHFGDGTRLSIL.

For the CDR3, the DNA is TGCAGCGTTGAAGATCTAGGGCAGGGGGATGGCTACACCTTC. Translated: CSVEDLGQGDGYTF. The gene calls are TRBV29-1 and TRBJ1-2, with TRBD1 matching over 7 bases. Germline CDR1 is SQVTM and CDR2 is ANQGSEA. The V gene end was trimmed by 0 bases and the J gene end by 6 bases; junction bases not matched to a gene: 7. The CDR3 has 14 amino acids.

The chain is built from TRBV29-1 and TRBJ2-1; TRBD1 agrees at 9 bases. V lost 5 bases, J lost 9 bases, and 11 bases stayed unmatched. The CDR3 runs to 14 residues. Germline assignment: CDR1 SQVTM and CDR2 ANQGSEA. The CDR3 region has the DNA TGCAGCGTTCGGCGGGACAGGGAAAGAGGTGAGCAGTTCTTC. This encodes CSVRRDRERGEQFF.

J is TRBJ1-6 and V is TRBV25-1, with a tentative D call TRBD1 (6 bases). Trimming left V 3 bases short and J 10 bases short, with 13 bases between. The germline CDR1 and CDR2 sequences are MGHDK and SYGVNS. The CDR3 loop spans 14 amino acids. The CDR3 DNA reads TGTGCCAGCAGTGATAGGACAGATATGTCACCCCTCCACTTT. This sequence encodes CASSDRTDMSPLHF. Filled out from reference TRBV25-1 and TRBJ1-6, the complete variable domain reads EADIYQTPRYLVIGTGKKITLECSQTMGHDKMYWYQQDPGMELHLIHYSYGVNSTEKGDLSSESTVSRIRTEHFPLTLESARPSHTSQYLCASSDRTDMSPLHFGNGTRLTVT.

Points on this clone: The sample contains more than one DNA sequence encoding this CDR3. CDR3 amino acids: CAWSVLGANYGYTF. The CDR3 bases are TGTGCCTGGAGTGTACTAGGGGCTAACTATGGCTACACCTTC. V and J are TRBV30 and TRBJ1-2, with D maybe TRBD1 (5 bases). The CDR3 is 14 amino acids. CDR1 is GTSNPN, CDR2 SVGIG, per germline (reference sequence). V lost 0 bases and J lost 0, with 8 bases in between.

The rearrangement links TRBV4-1 to TRBJ1-2; the match to TRBD1 covers 7 bases. Germline V gene lookup returns CDR1 MGHRA and CDR2 YSYEKL. V shed 1 base, J shed 4 bases, and the junction held 3 bases outside the gene matches. CDR3 length equals 14 residues. CDR3 residues: CASSQGGQLYGYTF. CDR3 DNA sequence: TGCGCCAGCAGCCAAGGGGGACAGCTCTATGGCTACACCTTC.

This clone was seen many times. The same CDR3 can be traced to other DNA sequences in this sample. As DNA, the CDR3 is TGTGCCAGCTCACCACCCGGGAGCTCCTACAATGAGCAGTTCTTC. Encoded protein: CASSPPGSSYNEQFF. The rearrangement links TRBV18 to TRBJ2-1; D is perhaps TRBD2 (6 bases). The germline V gene has CDR1 KGHSH and CDR2 LQKENI. The CDR3 is 15 amino acids. The germline V and J ends were trimmed by 0 bases and 0 bases, with 6 bases remaining between them.

The J gene is TRBJ1-6, the V gene TRBV30; D is possibly TRBD1 (5 bases). Per the germline V gene, CDR1 is GTSNPN and CDR2 is SVGIG (reference sequence). The V and J ends lost 8 bases and 1 base respectively, with 24 bases between them. There are 18 residues in the CDR3. The CDR3 DNA is TGTGCCCGACGACTAGCCCGCGAGGGGTTGTCCTATAATTCACCCCTCCACTTT. Amino acid sequence: CARRLAREGLSYNSPLHF. Together with reference TRBV30 and TRBJ1-6, the CDR3 gives the full variable domain: SQTIHQWPATLVQPVGSPLSLECTVEGTSNPNLYWYRQAAGRGLQLLFYSVGIGQISSEVPQNLSASRPQDRQFILSSKKLLLSDSGFYLCARRLAREGLSYNSPLHFGNGTRLTVT.

A single count supports this clone. CDR3 nucleotides: TGCAGCGTTGGCCCTGATCACACGAACACCGGGGAGCTGTTTTTT. This gives the protein CSVGPDHTNTGELFF. This chain connects TRBV29-1 to TRBJ2-2; D uncertain. The CDR3 is 15 residues long. The germline V gene encodes CDR1 SQVTM and CDR2 ANQGSEA. Trimming removed 4 bases from V and 0 bases from J, with 12 bases in between.

This clone was counted once. The V gene is TRBV9, the J gene TRBJ2-3, with 9 bases lining up with TRBD1. V shed 3 bases and J 0 bases; nucleotides not matched to a gene: 5. This CDR3 contains 16 residues. From germline, CDR1 is SGDLS and CDR2 YYNGEE. CDR3 nucleotide sequence: TGTGCCAGCAGCGCGTTGGACAGGGGAAGCACAGATACGCAGTATTTT. Translating gives CASSALDRGSTDTQYF. Variable domain in full (rest from reference TRBV9 and TRBJ2-3): DSGVTQTPKHLITATGQRVTLRCSPRSGDLSVYWYQQSLDQGLQFLIQYYNGEERAKGNILERFSAQQFPDLHSELNLSSLELGDSALYFCASSALDRGSTDTQYFGPGTRLTVL.